This T cell receptor (beta chain) was identified during a study of identical twins. This clonotype was recorded a few times. TCRdb independently ran MiXCR on the 5' RACE reads; one entry per CDR3 protein. The data show some 600,000 distinct CDR3 sequences, less than 9% seen once. The CDR3 contains 15 residues. J lost 5 bases, V lost 1 base, and 4 bases had no gene match. The V gene's germline CDR1 is LNHNV and CDR2 YYDKDF (reference sequence). This sample was also put to use in a study of yellow fever vaccine responses in identical twins.

V usage is TRBV15 and J usage is TRBJ2-1; TRBD2 matches 8 bases. The receptor's source is a woman between 18 and 30 years old in good health. Sequencing used PBMCs. The CDR3 DNA sequence: TGTGCCACCAGCAGAGCAAGCGGGAGCCACAATGAGCAGTTCTTC. It specifies CATSRASGSHNEQFF.